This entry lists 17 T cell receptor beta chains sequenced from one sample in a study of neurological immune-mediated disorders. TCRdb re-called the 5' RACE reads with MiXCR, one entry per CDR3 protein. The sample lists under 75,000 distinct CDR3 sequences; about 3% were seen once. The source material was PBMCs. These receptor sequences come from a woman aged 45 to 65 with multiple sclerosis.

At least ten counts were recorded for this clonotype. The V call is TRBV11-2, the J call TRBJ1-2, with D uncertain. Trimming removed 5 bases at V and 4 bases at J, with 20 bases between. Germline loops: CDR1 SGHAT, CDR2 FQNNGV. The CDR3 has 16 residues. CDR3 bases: TGTGCCAGCAGCCCTAGTGGCGCAGCTTATGGCTATGGCTACACCTTC. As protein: CASSPSGAAYGYGYTF.

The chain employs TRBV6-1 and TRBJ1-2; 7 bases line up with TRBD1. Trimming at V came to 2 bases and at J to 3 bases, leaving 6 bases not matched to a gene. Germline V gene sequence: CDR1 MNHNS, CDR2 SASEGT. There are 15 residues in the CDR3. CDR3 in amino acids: CASSEMAGGDYGYTF. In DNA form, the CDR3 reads TGTGCCAGCAGTGAAATGGCAGGGGGGGACTATGGCTACACCTTC.

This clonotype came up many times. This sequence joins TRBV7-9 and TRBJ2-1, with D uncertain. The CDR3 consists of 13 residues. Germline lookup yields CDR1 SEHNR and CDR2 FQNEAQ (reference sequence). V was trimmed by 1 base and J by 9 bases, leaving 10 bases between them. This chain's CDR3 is CASSLEVEAEQFF. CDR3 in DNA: TGTGCCAGCAGCTTAGAGGTTGAGGCTGAGCAGTTCTTC.

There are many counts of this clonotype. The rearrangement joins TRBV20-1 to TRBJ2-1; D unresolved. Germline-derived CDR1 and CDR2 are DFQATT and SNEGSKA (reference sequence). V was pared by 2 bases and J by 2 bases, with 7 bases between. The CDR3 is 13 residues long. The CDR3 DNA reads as TGCAGTGCTAGACCCCCACCCTACAATGAGCAGTTCTTC. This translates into CSARPPPYNEQFF.

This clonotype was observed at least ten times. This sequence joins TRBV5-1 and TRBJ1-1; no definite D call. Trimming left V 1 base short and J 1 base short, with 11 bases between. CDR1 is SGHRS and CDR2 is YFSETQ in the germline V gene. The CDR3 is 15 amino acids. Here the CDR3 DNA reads TGCGCCAGCAGCTTGCGAGGGTCGGAGAACACTGAAGCTTTCTTT. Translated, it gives CASSLRGSENTEAFF.

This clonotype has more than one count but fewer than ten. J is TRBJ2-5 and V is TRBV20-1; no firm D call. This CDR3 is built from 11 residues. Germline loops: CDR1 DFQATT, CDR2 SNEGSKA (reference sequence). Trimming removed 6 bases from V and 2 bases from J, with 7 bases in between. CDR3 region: CSAEFQETQYF. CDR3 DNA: TGCAGTGCGGAGTTTCAAGAGACCCAGTACTTC.

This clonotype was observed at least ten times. CDR3 nucleotides: TGTGCCAGCAGCGCCCAGGAGCGGGGGGTCCGGGAGACCCAGTACTTC. Translating it yields CASSAQERGVRETQYF. This chain connects TRBV6-5 to TRBJ2-5; 9 nucleotides line up with TRBD2. The V gene end was trimmed by 6 bases and the J gene end by 5 bases; junction bases not matched to a gene: 13. Per the germline V gene, CDR1 is MNHEY and CDR2 is SVGAGI. The CDR3 runs to 16 residues.

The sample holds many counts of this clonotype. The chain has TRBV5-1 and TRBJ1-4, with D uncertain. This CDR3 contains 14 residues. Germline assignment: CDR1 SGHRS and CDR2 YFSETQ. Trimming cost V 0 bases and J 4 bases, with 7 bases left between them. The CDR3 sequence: CASSLGFSNEKLFF. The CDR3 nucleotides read TGCGCCAGCAGCTTGGGGTTTAGTAATGAAAAACTGTTTTTT.

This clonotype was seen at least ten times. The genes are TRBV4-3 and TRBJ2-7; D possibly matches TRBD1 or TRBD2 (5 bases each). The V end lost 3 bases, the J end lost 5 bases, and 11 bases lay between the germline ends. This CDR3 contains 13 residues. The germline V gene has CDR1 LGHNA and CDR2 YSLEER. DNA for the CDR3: TGCGCCAGCAGCCAGGCGAGGGGCCACGAGCAGTACTTC. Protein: CASSQARGHEQYF.

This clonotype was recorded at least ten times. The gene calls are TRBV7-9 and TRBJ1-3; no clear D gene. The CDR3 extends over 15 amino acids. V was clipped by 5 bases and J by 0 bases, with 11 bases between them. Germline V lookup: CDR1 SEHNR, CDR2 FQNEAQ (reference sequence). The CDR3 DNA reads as TGTGCCAGCAGCCCCAGCGGGAGCTCTGGAAACACCATATATTTT. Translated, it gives CASSPSGSSGNTIYF.

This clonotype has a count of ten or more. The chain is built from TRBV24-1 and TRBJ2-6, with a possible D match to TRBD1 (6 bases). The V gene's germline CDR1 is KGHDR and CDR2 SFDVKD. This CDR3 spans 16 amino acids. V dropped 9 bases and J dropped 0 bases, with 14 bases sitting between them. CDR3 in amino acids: CATESAGVSGANVLTF. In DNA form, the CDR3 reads TGTGCCACCGAGAGCGCAGGGGTCTCTGGGGCCAACGTCCTGACTTTC.

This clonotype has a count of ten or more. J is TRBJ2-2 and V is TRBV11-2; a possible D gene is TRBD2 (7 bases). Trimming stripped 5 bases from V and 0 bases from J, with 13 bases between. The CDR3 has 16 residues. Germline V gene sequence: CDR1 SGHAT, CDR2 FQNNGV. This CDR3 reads CASSGGGFANTGELFF. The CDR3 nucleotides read TGTGCCAGCAGCGGGGGGGGCTTCGCGAACACCGGGGAGCTGTTTTTT.

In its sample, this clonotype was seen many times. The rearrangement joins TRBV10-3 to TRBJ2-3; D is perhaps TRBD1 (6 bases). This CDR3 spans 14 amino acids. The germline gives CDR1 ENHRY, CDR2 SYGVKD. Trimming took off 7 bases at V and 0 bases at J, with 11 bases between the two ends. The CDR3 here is CAINTGRSTDTQYF. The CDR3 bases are TGTGCCATCAACACAGGGAGAAGCACAGATACGCAGTATTTT.

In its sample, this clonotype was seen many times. CDR3 sequence reads: CSARDRRSYNEQFF. The CDR3 DNA is TGCAGTGCTAGAGATAGGAGGTCCTACAATGAGCAGTTCTTC. This chain connects TRBV20-1 to TRBJ2-1; D may be TRBD2 (5 bases). Germline-derived CDR1 and CDR2 are DFQATT and SNEGSKA (reference sequence). CDR3 size: 14 residues. Trimming removed 0 bases from V and 1 base from J, with 7 bases in between.

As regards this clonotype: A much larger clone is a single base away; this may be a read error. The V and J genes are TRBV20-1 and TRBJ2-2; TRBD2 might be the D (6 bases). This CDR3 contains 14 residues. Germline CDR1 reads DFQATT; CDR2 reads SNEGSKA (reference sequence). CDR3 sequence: CSARMRALAGEVFF. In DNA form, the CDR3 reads TGCAGTGCTAGGATGAGGGCCTTGGCCGGGGAGGTGTTTTTT.

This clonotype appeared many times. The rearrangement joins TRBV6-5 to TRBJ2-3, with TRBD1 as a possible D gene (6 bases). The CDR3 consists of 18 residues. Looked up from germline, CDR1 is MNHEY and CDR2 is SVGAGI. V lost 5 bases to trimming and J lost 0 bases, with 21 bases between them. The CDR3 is CASSPRKSGTTSTDTQYF. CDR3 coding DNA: TGTGCCAGCAGTCCAAGAAAATCCGGGACAACTAGCACAGATACGCAGTATTTT.

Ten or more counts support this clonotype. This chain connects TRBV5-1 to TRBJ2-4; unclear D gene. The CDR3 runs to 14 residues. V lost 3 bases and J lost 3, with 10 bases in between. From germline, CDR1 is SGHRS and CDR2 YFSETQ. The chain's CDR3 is CASSSTMGKNIQYF. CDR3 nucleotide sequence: TGCGCCAGCAGCTCGACCATGGGCAAAAACATTCAGTACTTC.